A selection of T cell receptor beta chains follows, all from one sample in a study of blood T cell repertoires in COVID-19. Sequencing used immunoSEQ multiplex PCR; TCRdb keeps in-frame clones, though not all of them. The data show 100,000 to 150,000 clones, roughly 80% seen once. Specimen: PBMCs or T cells enriched from blood (not recorded which). The source is a man in his forties with acute COVID-19. Each CDR3 is given with its conserved first and last residue. The D gene is left open where the match is weak. Clone size is shown for a subset of rows, as once, few, many or a class of expanded clone.

clone size | D gene | J gene | V gene | CDR3 protein | CDR3 DNA
once | - | TRBJ2-1 | TRBV11-3 | CASSLGGLYNEQFF | TGTGCCAGCAGCTTGGGGGGACTCTACAATGAGCAGTTCTTC
- | TRBD1 | TRBJ1-4 | TRBV25-1 | CASSEWGTGGRKLFF | TGTGCCAGCAGTGAATGGGGGACAGGGGGCAGAAAACTGTTTTTT
- | TRBD1 | TRBJ2-1 | TRBV6-5 | CASSYWTGLGLNEQFF | TGTGCCAGCAGTTACTGGACAGGGTTGGGGTTGAATGAGCAGTTCTTC
- | - | TRBJ1-5 | TRBV5-6 | CASSLRQAPNQPQHF | TGTGCCAGCAGCTTGAGACAGGCACCCAATCAGCCCCAGCATTTT
- | - | TRBJ1-3 | TRBV7-2 | CASSPAGTRFSGNTIYF | TGTGCCAGCAGCCCCGCCGGTACTAGGTTTTCTGGAAACACCATATATTTT
- | - | TRBJ1-3 | TRBV19 | CASRSGTSLSGNTIYF | TGTGCCAGTAGATCCGGGACATCTCTCTCTGGAAACACCATATATTTT
- | TRBD1 | TRBJ1-1 | TRBV19 | CASSLTGRYTEAFF | TGTGCCAGTAGCCTGACAGGGAGATATACTGAAGCTTTCTTT
- | - | TRBJ2-3 | TRBV7-9 | CASSRDLSTDTQYF | TGTGCCAGCAGCCGGGACTTGAGCACAGATACGCAGTATTTT
few | TRBD1 | TRBJ1-5 | TRBV2 | CASSLDRADQPQHF | TGTGCCAGCAGTCTCGACAGGGCGGACCAGCCCCAGCATTTT
- | - | TRBJ1-1 | TRBV18 | CASSEGDTEAFF | TGTGCCAGCTCAGAGGGAGACACTGAAGCTTTCTTT
- | TRBD1 | TRBJ1-3 | TRBV10-3 | CAISERGQGISGNTIYF | TGTGCCATCAGTGAGAGGGGACAGGGGATCTCTGGAAACACCATATATTTT
- | TRBD1 | TRBJ1-5 | TRBV2 | CASSGTGENQPQHF | TGTGCCAGCAGCGGGACAGGGGAAAATCAGCCCCAGCATTTT
- | - | TRBJ2-7 | TRBV11-1 | CASSLRGMYEQYF | TGTGCCAGCAGCCTCAGGGGTATGTACGAGCAGTACTTC
- | TRBD2 | TRBJ2-1 | TRBV19 | CASSPQPGLANEQFF | TGTGCCAGTAGTCCCCAACCTGGACTAGCTAATGAGCAGTTCTTC
few | TRBD1 | TRBJ2-3 | TRBV7-3 | CASSLKGQGADTQYF | TGTGCCAGCAGCTTAAAGGGACAGGGGGCAGATACGCAGTATTTT
many | - | TRBJ1-3 | TRBV6-1 | CASSEHTGPGNTIYF | TGTGCCAGCAGTGAGCATACAGGGCCCGGAAACACCATATATTTT
- | - | TRBJ1-1 | TRBV12-3/TRBV12-4 | CASTPGGGTEAFF | TGTGCCAGCACCCCCGGGGGTGGCACTGAAGCTTTCTTT
- | TRBD1 | TRBJ1-1 | TRBV19 | CASSMDRTNTEAFF | TGTGCCAGTAGTATGGACAGGACCAACACTGAAGCTTTCTTT
- | - | TRBJ1-2 | TRBV24-1 | CATSQGSGYTF | TGTGCCACCTCACAGGGTAGTGGCTACACCTTC
- | - | TRBJ2-7 | TRBV6-5 | CASSYGGGRYYEQYF | TGTGCCAGCAGTTACGGCGGGGGCAGATACTACGAGCAGTACTTC
- | TRBD2 | TRBJ2-1 | TRBV7-8 | CASSLEGVRGAYYNEQFF | TGTGCCAGCAGCTTAGAGGGGGTGCGGGGGGCTTACTACAATGAGCAGTTCTTC
- | - | TRBJ2-4 | TRBV3-1/TRBV3-2 | CASSQSGYAGLAKNIQYF | TGTGCCAGCAGCCAAAGTGGCTACGCAGGTTTAGCCAAAAACATTCAGTACTTC
- | TRBD1 | TRBJ2-7 | TRBV11-3 | CASSLTGSEQYF | TGTGCCAGCAGCCTGACAGGGAGCGAGCAGTACTTC
- | - | TRBJ2-6 | TRBV11-2 | CASSLDNSGANVLTF | TGTGCCAGCAGCTTAGATAACTCTGGGGCCAACGTCCTGACTTTC
once | - | TRBJ1-5 | TRBV7-8 | CASSLDSVQPQHF | TGTGCCAGCAGCTTAGATTCGGTTCAGCCCCAGCATTTT
- | TRBD2 | TRBJ2-7 | TRBV10-3 | CAITRGGRHEQYF | TGTGCCATCACCCGGGGGGGGAGGCACGAGCAGTACTTC
- | - | TRBJ2-1 | TRBV7-6 | CASSRGGAYNEQFF | TGTGCCAGCAGCCGCGGAGGGGCCTACAATGAGCAGTTCTTC
- | TRBD1 | TRBJ1-6 | TRBV5-8 | CASSWGQRNSPLHF | TGTGCCAGCAGCTGGGGACAGAGAAATTCACCCCTCCACTTT
- | TRBD1 | TRBJ2-7 | TRBV7-2 | CASSPGDSFSYEQYF | TGTGCCAGCAGCCCAGGGGACAGCTTTTCCTACGAGCAGTACTTC
- | - | TRBJ2-1 | TRBV2 | CASSEVLRGEQFF | TGTGCCAGCAGTGAAGTCTTGCGGGGCGAGCAGTTCTTC
- | TRBD1 | TRBJ2-7 | TRBV5-4 | CASSTTGERYF | TGTGCCAGCAGCACAACAGGGGAACGGTACTTC
- | TRBD2 | TRBJ2-5 | TRBV19 | CASSIYPAQLAGGGETQYF | TGTGCCAGTAGTATTTACCCCGCCCAACTAGCGGGGGGGGGAGAGACCCAGTACTTC
once | - | TRBJ2-5 | TRBV29-1 | CSVQLAEETQYF | TGCAGCGTCCAACTAGCAGAAGAGACCCAGTACTTC
- | - | TRBJ2-7 | TRBV7-9 | CASSPGQYDEQYF | TGTGCCAGCAGCCCTGGGCAGTACGACGAGCAGTACTTC
- | TRBD2 | TRBJ2-1 | TRBV7-9 | CASSLTASGRYNDEQFF | TGTGCCAGCAGCTTAACGGCTAGCGGGCGCTACAATGATGAGCAGTTCTTC
- | - | TRBJ2-5 | TRBV9 | CASSGGLIQETQYF | TGTGCCAGCAGCGGGGGACTCATCCAAGAGACCCAGTACTTC
- | TRBD1 | TRBJ2-1 | TRBV28 | CASKTTGRALTQQFF | TGTGCCAGCAAGACGACAGGGCGCGCTCTCACACAGCAGTTCTTC
- | - | TRBJ1-1 | TRBV7-9 | CASSRLLGGSMNTEAFF | TGTGCCAGCAGCCGCCTTCTGGGGGGTTCCATGAACACTGAAGCTTTCTTT
- | TRBD1 | TRBJ1-4 | TRBV4-2 | CASSQPQGALTNEKLFF | TGTGCCAGCAGCCAACCGCAGGGGGCGCTTACTAATGAAAAACTGTTTTTT
- | TRBD2 | TRBJ2-3 | TRBV29-1 | CSVDYPLAGVTDTQYF | TGCAGCGTTGATTATCCCCTAGCGGGAGTAACAGATACGCAGTATTTT
- | - | TRBJ1-5 | TRBV10-3 | CAISDPNGQSNQPQHF | TGTGCCATCAGTGACCCTAATGGACAGAGCAATCAGCCCCAGCATTTT
- | - | TRBJ2-7 | TRBV28 | CASASPGYPSYEQYF | TGTGCCAGCGCGAGCCCGGGGTATCCTTCCTACGAGCAGTACTTC
few | - | TRBJ1-1 | TRBV3-1/TRBV3-2 | CASSQVSGTEAFF | TGTGCCAGCAGCCAAGTTTCGGGGACTGAAGCTTTCTTT
- | TRBD1 | TRBJ1-2 | TRBV28 | CASSPTGGYGYTF | TGTGCCAGCAGTCCGACAGGGGGCTATGGCTACACCTTC
- | - | TRBJ2-3 | TRBV5-1 | CASSLFRGYTDTQYF | TGCGCCAGCAGCTTGTTCCGGGGATACACAGATACGCAGTATTTT
- | - | TRBJ2-7 | TRBV12-3/TRBV12-4 | CASRVLGRDEQYF | TGTGCCAGCAGGGTACTAGGTCGTGACGAGCAGTACTTC
- | TRBD2 | TRBJ2-5 | TRBV9 | CASGGTSGEETQYF | TGTGCCAGCGGGGGGACTAGCGGAGAGGAGACCCAGTACTTC
- | TRBD2 | TRBJ2-1 | TRBV11-2 | CASSLVLAGFYNEQFF | TGTGCCAGCAGCTTAGTACTAGCGGGATTCTACAATGAGCAGTTCTTC
few | TRBD2 | TRBJ2-3 | TRBV3-1/TRBV3-2 | CASSQRASGDSTDTQYF | TGTGCCAGCAGCCAAAGGGCTAGCGGGGATAGCACAGATACGCAGTATTTT
- | TRBD1 | TRBJ1-3 | TRBV5-1 | CASSLGNTGAGNTIYF | TGCGCCAGCAGCTTGGGGAATACAGGGGCAGGAAACACCATATATTTT
- | - | TRBJ2-7 | TRBV3-1/TRBV3-2 | CASSQDRAGEQYF | TGTGCCAGCAGCCAAGATCGGGCGGGCGAGCAGTACTTC
- | TRBD1 | TRBJ1-5 | TRBV7-6 | CASSFGTGENQPQHF | TGTGCCAGCAGCTTTGGGACAGGGGAGAATCAGCCCCAGCATTTT
few | - | TRBJ1-5 | TRBV5-3 | CARSLAGERGNQPQHF | TGTGCCAGAAGCTTGGCCGGGGAGCGGGGCAATCAGCCCCAGCATTTT
- | - | TRBJ1-5 | TRBV15 | CATSSLPPPSGNQPQHF | TGTGCCACCAGCTCATTGCCCCCACCCTCCGGGAATCAGCCCCAGCATTTT
- | - | TRBJ2-2 | TRBV4-1 | CASSQKYQQVSNTGELFF | TGCGCCAGCAGCCAAAAATACCAACAGGTATCGAACACCGGGGAGCTGTTTTTT
- | - | TRBJ1-1 | TRBV12-3/TRBV12-4 | CASSFTDTEAFF | TGTGCCAGCAGTTTTACAGACACTGAAGCTTTCTTT
- | - | TRBJ1-1 | TRBV18 | CASSRTDLNTEAFF | TGTGCCAGCTCACGGACAGATTTGAACACTGAAGCTTTCTTT